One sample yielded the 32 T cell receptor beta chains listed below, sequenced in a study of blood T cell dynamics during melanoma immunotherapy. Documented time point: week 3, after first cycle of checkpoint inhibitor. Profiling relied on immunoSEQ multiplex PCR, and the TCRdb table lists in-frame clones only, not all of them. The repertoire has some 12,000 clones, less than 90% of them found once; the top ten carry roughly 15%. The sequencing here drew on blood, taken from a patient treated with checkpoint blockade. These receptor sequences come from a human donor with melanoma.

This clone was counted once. The CDR3 DNA reads TGTGCCAGCAGTTTCGGAGGAACTGAAGCTTTCTTT. Protein product: CASSFGGTEAFF. The chain combines TRBV6-6 with TRBJ1-1; D unclear. The CDR3 consists of 12 residues. V lost 4 bases to trimming and J lost 5 bases, with 8 bases between them. In germline, CDR1 is MNHNY, CDR2 SVGAGI (reference sequence).

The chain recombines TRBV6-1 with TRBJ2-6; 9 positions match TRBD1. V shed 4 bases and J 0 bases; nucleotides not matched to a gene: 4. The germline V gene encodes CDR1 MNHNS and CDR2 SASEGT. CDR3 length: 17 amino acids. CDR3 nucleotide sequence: TGTGCCAGCAGTGTACAGGGGGCTGGCTCTGGGGCCAACGTCCTGACTTTC. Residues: CASSVQGAGSGANVLTF.

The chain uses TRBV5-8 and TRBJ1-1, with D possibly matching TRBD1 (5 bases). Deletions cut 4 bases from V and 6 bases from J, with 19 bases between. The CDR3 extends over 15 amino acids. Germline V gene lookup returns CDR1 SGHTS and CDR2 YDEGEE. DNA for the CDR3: TGTGCCAGCAGCGCCCCGGGACGGCGGCAACCTGAAGCTTTCTTT. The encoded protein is CASSAPGRRQPEAFF.

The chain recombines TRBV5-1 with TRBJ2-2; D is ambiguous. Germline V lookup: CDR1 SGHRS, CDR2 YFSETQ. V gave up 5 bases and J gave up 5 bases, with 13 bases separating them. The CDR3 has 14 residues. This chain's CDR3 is CASSWTSSTGELFF. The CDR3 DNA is TGCGCCAGCAGTTGGACCTCGTCGACCGGGGAGCTGTTTTTT.

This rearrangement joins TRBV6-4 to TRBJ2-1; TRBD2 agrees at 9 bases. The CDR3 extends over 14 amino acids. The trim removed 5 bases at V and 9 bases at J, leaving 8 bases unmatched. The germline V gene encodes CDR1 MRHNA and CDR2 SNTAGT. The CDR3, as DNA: TGTGCCAGCAGTAAATCCGGGACTAGCAGTGAGCAGTTCTTC. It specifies CASSKSGTSSEQFF.

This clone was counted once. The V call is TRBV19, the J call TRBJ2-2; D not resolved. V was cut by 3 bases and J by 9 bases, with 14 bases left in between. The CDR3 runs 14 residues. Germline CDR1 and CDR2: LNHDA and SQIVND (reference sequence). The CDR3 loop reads CASSISPEQRELFF. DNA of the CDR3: TGTGCCAGTAGTATCTCACCCGAACAGAGGGAGCTGTTTTTT.

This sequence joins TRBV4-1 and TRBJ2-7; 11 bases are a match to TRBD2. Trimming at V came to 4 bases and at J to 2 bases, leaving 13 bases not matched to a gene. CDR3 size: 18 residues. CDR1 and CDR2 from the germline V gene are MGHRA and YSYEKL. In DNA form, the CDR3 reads TGCGCCAGCAGCCGGACCATTAGCGGGGGGGCTAGAGCCTACGAGCAGTACTTC. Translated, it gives CASSRTISGGARAYEQYF.

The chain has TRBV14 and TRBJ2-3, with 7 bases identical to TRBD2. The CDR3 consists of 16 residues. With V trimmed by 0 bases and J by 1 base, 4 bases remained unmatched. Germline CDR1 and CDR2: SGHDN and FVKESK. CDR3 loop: CASSQEWLAGTDTQYF. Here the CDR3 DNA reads TGTGCCAGCAGCCAAGAATGGCTAGCGGGCACAGATACGCAGTATTTT. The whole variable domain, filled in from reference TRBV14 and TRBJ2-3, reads EAGVTQFPSHSVIEKGQTVTLRCDPISGHDNLYWYRRVMGKEIKFLLHFVKESKQDESGMPNNRFLAERTGGTYSTLKVQPAELEDSGVYFCASSQEWLAGTDTQYFGPGTRLTVL.

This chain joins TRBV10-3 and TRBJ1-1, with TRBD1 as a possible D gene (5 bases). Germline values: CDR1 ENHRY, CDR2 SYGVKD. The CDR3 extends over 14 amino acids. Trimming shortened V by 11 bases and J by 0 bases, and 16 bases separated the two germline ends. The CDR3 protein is CASQLGVMNTEAFF. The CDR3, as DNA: TGTGCCTCCCAGTTAGGGGTCATGAACACTGAAGCTTTCTTT.

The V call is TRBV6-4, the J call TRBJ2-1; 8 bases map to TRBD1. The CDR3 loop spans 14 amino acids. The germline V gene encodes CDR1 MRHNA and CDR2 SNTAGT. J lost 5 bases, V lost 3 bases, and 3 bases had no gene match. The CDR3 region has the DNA TGTGCCAGCAGTGAAGGACAGGGAAACAATGAGCAGTTCTTC. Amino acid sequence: CASSEGQGNNEQFF.

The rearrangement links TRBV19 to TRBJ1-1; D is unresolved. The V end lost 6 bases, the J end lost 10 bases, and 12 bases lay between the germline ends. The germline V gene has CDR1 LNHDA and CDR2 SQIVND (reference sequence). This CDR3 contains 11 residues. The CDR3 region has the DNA TGTGCCAGTAGCGGCAGAGAGAGAGCTTTCTTT. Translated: CASSGRERAFF.

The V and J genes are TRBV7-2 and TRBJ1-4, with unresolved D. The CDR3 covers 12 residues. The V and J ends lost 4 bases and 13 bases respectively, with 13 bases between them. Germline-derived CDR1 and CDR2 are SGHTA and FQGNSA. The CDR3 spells CASSSPPARLFF. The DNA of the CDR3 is TGTGCCAGCAGCTCCCCCCCCGCTCGACTGTTTTTT.

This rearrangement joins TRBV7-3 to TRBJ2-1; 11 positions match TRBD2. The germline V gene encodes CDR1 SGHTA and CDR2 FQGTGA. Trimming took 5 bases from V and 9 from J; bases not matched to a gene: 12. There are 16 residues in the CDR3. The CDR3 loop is CASSPGGLAGGGEQFF. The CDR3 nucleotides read TGTGCCAGCAGCCCCGGAGGGCTAGCGGGGGGCGGTGAGCAGTTCTTC.

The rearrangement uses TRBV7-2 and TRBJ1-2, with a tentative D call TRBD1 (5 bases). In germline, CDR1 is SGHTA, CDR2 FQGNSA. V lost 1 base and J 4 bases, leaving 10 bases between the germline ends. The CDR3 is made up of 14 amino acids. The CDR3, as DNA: TGTGCCAGCAGCTTAGGGGGCCAGGGCTATGGCTACACCTTC. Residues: CASSLGGQGYGYTF.

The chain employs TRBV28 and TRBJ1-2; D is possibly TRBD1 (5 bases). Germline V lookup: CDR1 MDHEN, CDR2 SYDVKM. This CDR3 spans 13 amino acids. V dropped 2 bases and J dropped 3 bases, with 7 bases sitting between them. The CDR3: CASSLVQDYGYTF. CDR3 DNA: TGTGCCAGCAGTTTAGTACAGGACTATGGCTACACCTTC.

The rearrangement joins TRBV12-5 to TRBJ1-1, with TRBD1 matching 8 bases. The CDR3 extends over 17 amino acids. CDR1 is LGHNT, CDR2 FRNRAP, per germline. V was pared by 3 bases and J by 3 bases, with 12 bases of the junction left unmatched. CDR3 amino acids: CASGFRTGPIRDTEAFF. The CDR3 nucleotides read TGTGCTAGTGGTTTCCGGACAGGGCCGATACGGGACACTGAAGCTTTCTTT.

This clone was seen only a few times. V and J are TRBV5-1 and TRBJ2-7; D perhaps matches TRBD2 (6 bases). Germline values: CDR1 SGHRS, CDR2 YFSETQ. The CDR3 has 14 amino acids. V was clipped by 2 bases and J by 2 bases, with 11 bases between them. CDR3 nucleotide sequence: TGCGCCAGCAGCTTCCTCGGGGGAACCTACGAGCAGTACTTC. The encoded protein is CASSFLGGTYEQYF.

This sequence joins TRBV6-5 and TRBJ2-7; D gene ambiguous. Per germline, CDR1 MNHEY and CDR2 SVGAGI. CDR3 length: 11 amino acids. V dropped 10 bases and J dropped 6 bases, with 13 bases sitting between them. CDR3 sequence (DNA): TGTGCCACCTGGGCAAGTCGCGAGCAGTACTTC. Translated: CATWASREQYF.

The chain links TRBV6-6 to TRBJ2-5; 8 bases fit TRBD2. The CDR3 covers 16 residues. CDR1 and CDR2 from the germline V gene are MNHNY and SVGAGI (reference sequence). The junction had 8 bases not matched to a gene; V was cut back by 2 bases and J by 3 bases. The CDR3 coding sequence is TGTGCCAGCAGTTACGAGGTCGGGGGGGCAAAAGAGACCCAGTACTTC. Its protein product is CASSYEVGGAKETQYF.

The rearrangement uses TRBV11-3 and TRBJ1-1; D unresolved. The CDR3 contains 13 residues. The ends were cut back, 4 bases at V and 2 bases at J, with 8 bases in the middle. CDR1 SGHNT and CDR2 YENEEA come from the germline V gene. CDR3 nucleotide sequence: TGTGCCAGCAGCTCCTCATCAAACACTGAAGCTTTCTTT. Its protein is CASSSSSNTEAFF.

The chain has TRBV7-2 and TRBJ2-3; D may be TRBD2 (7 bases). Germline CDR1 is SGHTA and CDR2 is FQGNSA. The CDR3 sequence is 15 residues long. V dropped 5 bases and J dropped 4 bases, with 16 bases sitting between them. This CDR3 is CASSPQRGGADTQYF. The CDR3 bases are TGTGCCAGCAGCCCGCAGAGGGGGGGTGCAGATACGCAGTATTTT.

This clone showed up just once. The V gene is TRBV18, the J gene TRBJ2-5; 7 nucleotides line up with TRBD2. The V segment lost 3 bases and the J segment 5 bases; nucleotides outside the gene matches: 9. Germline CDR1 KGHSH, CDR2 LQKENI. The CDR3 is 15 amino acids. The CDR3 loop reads CASSPRGGSMETQYF. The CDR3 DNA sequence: TGTGCCAGCTCACCGCGGGGAGGGTCTATGGAGACCCAGTACTTC.

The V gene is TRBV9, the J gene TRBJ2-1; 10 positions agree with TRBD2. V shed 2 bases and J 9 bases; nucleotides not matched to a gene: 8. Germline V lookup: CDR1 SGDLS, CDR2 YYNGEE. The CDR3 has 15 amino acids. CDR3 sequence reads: CASSVSGGPHGEQFF. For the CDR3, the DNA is TGTGCCAGCAGCGTTAGCGGGGGGCCTCACGGTGAGCAGTTCTTC. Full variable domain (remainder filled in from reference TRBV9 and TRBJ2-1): DSGVTQTPKHLITATGQRVTLRCSPRSGDLSVYWYQQSLDQGLQFLIQYYNGEERAKGNILERFSAQQFPDLHSELNLSSLELGDSALYFCASSVSGGPHGEQFFGPGTRLTVL.

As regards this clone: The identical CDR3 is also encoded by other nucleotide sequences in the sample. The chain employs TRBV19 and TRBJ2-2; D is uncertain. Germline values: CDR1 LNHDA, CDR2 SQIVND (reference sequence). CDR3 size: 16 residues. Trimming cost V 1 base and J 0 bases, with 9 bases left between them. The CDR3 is CASSIVNPSNTGELFF. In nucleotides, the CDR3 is TGTGCCAGTAGTATAGTCAACCCCTCGAACACCGGGGAGCTGTTTTTT.

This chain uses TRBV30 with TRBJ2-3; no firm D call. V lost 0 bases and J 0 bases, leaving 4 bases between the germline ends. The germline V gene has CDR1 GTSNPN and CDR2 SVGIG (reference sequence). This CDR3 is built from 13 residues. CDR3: CAWSVVSTDTQYF. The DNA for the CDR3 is TGTGCCTGGAGTGTGGTCAGCACAGATACGCAGTATTTT.

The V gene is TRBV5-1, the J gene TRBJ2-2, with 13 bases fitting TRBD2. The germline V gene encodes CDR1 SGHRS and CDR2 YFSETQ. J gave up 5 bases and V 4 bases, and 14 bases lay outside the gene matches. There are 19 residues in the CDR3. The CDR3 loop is CASSPSQTSGGPRTGELFF. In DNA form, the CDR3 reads TGCGCCAGCAGCCCTAGCCAGACTAGCGGGGGGCCGAGGACCGGGGAGCTGTTTTTT.

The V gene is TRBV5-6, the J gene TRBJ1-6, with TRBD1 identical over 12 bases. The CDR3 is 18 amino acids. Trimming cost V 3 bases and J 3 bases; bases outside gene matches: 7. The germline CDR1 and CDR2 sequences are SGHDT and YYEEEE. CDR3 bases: TGTGCCAGCAGCTACCGGGACAGGGGGCTCGTCTATAATTCACCCCTCCACTTT. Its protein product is CASSYRDRGLVYNSPLHF.

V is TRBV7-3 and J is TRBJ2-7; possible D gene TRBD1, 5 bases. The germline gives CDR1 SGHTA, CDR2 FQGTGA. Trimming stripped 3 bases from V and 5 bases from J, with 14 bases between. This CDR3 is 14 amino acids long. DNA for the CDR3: TGTGCCAGCAGCTTGGCCCTCTGGGGCGACGAGCAGTACTTC. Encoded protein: CASSLALWGDEQYF.

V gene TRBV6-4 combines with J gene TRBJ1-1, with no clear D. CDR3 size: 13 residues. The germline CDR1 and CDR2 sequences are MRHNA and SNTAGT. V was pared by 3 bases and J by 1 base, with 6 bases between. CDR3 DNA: TGTGCCAGCAGTGAATGGGAGAACACTGAAGCTTTCTTT. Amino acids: CASSEWENTEAFF.

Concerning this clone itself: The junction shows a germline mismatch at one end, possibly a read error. CDR3 amino acids: CASRIDRAPYNEQFF. DNA for the CDR3: TGTGCCAGTAGGATAGACAGGGCCCCCTACAATGAGCAGTTCTTC. The rearrangement uses TRBV19 and TRBJ2-1; 7 bases map to TRBD1. Looked up from germline, CDR1 is LNHDA and CDR2 is SQIVND (reference sequence). This CDR3 spans 15 amino acids.

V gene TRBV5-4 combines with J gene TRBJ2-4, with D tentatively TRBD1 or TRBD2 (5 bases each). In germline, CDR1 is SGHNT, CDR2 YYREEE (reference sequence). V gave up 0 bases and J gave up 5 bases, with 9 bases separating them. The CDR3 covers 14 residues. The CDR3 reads CASSLAGTQNIQYF. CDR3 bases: TGTGCCAGCAGCTTGGCGGGGACCCAAAACATTCAGTACTTC.

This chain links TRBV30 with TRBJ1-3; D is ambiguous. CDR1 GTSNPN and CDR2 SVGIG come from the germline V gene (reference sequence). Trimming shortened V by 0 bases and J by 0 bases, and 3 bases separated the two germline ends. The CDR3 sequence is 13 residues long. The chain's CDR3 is CAWSVGSGNTIYF. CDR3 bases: TGTGCCTGGAGTGTAGGCTCTGGAAACACCATATATTTT.